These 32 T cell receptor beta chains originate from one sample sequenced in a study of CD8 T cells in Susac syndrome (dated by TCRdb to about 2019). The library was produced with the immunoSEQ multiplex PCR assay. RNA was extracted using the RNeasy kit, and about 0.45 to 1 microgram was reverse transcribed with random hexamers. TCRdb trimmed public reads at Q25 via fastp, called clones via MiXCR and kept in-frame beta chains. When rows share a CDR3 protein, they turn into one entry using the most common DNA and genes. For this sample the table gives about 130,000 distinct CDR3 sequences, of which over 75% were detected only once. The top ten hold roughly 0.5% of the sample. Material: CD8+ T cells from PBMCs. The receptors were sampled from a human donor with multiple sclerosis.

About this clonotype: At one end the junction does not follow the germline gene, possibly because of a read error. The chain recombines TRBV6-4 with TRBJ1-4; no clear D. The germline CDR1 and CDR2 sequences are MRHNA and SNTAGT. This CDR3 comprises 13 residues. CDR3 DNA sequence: TGTGCCAGCAGTTACTCCTCGGGTGAAAAACTGTTTTTT. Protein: CASSYSSGEKLFF.

DNA for the CDR3: TGTGCCAGCCTACTCACGGGAGGGGACTATGGCTACACCTTC. Protein product: CASLLTGGDYGYTF. J is TRBJ1-2 and V is TRBV2; TRBD1 is a possible D gene (5 bases). V lost 8 bases and J 3 bases, leaving 16 bases between the germline ends. CDR3 length: 14 amino acids. CDR1 SNHLY and CDR2 FYNNEI come from the germline V gene.

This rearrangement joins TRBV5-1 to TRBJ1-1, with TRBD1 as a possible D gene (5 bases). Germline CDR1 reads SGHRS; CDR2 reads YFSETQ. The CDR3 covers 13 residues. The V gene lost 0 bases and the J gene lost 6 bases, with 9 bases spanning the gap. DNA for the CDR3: TGCGCCAGCAGCTTGGCGGCAGGGCCTGAAGCTTTCTTT. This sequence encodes CASSLAAGPEAFF.

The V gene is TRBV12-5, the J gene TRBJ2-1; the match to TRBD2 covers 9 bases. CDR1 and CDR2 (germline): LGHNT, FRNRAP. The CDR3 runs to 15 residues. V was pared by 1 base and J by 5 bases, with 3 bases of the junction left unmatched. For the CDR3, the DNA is TGTGCTAGTGGTTTGGCCCCTAGCGGGGACAATGAGCAGTTCTTC. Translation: CASGLAPSGDNEQFF.

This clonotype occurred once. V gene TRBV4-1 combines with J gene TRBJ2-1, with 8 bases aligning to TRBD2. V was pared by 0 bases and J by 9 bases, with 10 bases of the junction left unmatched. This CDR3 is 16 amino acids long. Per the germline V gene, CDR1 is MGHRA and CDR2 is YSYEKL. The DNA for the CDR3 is TGCGCCAGCAGCCAAGATCGGCCCCCGGGAGGGACTGAGCAGTTCTTC. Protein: CASSQDRPPGGTEQFF.

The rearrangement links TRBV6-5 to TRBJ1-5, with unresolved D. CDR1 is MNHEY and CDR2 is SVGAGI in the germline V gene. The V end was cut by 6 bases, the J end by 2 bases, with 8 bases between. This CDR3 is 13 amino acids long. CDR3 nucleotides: TGTGCCAGCAGGAGGCAGGGCAATCAGCCCCAGCATTTT. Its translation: CASRRQGNQPQHF.

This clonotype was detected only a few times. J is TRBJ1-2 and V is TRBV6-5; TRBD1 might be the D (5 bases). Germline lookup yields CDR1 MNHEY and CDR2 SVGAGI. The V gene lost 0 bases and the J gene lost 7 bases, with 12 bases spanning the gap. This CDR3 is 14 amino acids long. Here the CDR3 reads CASSYSEGFSGYTF. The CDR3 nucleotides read TGTGCCAGCAGTTACTCGGAGGGGTTCTCTGGCTACACCTTC.

In nucleotides, the CDR3 is TGCGCCAGCAGCTTGTCGACAGGCTACGAGCAGTACGTC. Its protein is CASSLSTGYEQYV. The V gene is TRBV5-1, the J gene TRBJ2-7; possible D gene TRBD1, 6 bases. V dropped 1 base and J dropped 3 bases, with 8 bases sitting between them. Germline lookup yields CDR1 SGHRS and CDR2 YFSETQ. The CDR3 sequence is 13 residues long.

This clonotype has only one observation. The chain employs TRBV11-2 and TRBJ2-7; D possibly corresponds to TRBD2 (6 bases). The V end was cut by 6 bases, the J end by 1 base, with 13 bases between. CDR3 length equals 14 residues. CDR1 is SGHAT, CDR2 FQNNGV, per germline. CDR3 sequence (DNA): TGTGCCAGCAGGGGGGGTGTGGCGTCCTACGAGCAGTACTTC. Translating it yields CASRGGVASYEQYF.

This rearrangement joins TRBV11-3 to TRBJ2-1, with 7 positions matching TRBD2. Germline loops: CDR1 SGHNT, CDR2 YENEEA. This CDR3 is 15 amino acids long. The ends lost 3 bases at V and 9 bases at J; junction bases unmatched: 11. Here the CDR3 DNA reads TGTGCCAGCAGCTTGGAGGGAGGGCCTATAGGTGAGCAGTTCTTC. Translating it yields CASSLEGGPIGEQFF.

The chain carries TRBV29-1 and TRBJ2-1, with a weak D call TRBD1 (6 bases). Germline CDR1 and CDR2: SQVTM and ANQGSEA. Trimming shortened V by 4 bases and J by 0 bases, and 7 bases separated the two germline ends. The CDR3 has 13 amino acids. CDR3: CSVGGGSYNEQFF. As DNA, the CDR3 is TGCAGCGTTGGAGGGGGCTCCTACAATGAGCAGTTCTTC.

The CDR3 region is CASSFGTAEQYV. Written as DNA, the CDR3 is TGTGCCAGCAGCTTTGGGACGGCAGAGCAGTACGTC. The gene calls are TRBV13 and TRBJ2-7; D possibly uses TRBD1 or TRBD2 (5 bases each). The V and J ends lost 3 bases and 7 bases respectively, with 10 bases between them. Germline V gives CDR1 PRHDT, CDR2 FYEKMQ (reference sequence). The CDR3 has 12 amino acids.

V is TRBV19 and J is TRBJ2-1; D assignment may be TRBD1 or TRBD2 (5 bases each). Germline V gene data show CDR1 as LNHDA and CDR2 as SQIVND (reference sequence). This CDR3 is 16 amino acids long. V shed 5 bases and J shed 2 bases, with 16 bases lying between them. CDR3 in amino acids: CASSSGADRPYNEQFF. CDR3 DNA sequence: TGTGCCAGTAGTTCCGGGGCCGACAGACCCTACAATGAGCAGTTCTTC. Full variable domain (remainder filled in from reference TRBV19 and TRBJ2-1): DGGITQSPKYLFRKEGQNVTLSCEQNLNHDAMYWYRQDPGQGLRLIYYSQIVNDFQKGDIAEGYSVSREKKESFPLTVTSAQKNPTAFYLCASSSGADRPYNEQFFGPGTRLTVL.

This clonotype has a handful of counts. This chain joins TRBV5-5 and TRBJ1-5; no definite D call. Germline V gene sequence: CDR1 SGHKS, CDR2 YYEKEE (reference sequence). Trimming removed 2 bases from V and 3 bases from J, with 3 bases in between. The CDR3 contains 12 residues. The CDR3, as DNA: TGTGCCAGCAGCTTCGACAATCAGCCCCAGCATTTT. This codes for CASSFDNQPQHF.

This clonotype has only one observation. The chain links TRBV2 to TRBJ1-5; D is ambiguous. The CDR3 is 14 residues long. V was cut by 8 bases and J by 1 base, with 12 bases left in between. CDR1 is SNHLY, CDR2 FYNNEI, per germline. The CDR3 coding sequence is TGTGCCAGCGGGGTGGGCTGGAGCAATCAGCCCCAGCATTTT. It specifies CASGVGWSNQPQHF.

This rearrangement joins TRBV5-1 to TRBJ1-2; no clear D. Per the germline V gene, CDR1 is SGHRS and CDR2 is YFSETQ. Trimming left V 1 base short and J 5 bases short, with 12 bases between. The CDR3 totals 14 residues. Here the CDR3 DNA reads TGCGCCAGCAGCTTGTCGGGAAACCTTTATGGCTACACCTTC. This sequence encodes CASSLSGNLYGYTF.

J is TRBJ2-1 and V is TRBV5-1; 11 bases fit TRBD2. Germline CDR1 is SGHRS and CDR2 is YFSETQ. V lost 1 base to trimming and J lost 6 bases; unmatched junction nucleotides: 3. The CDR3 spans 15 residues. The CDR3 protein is CASSLFSGRANEQFF. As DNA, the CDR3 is TGCGCCAGCAGCTTGTTTAGCGGGAGGGCCAATGAGCAGTTCTTC.

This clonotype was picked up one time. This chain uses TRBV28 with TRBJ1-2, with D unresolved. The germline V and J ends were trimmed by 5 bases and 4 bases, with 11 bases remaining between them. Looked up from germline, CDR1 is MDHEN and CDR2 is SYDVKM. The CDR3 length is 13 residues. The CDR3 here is CASSRSTGYGYTF. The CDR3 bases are TGTGCCAGCAGTCGATCTACGGGCTATGGCTACACCTTC.

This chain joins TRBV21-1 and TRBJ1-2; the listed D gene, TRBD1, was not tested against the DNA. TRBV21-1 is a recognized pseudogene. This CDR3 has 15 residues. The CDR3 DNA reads TGTGCCAGCAGCAATGGGGGAACAGCTAACTATGGCTACACCTTC. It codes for CASSNGGTANYGYTF.

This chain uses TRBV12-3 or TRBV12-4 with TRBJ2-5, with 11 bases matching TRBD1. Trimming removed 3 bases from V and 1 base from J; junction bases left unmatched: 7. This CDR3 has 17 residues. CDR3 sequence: CASSFPGQGATQETQYF. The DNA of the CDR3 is TGTGCCAGCAGTTTCCCTGGACAGGGGGCTACCCAAGAGACCCAGTACTTC.

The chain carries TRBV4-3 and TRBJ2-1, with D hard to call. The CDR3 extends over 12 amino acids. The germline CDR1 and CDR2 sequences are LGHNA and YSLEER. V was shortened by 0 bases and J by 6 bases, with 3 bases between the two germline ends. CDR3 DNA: TGCGCCAGCAGCCAAGAAGGCAATGAGCAGTTCTTC. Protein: CASSQEGNEQFF.

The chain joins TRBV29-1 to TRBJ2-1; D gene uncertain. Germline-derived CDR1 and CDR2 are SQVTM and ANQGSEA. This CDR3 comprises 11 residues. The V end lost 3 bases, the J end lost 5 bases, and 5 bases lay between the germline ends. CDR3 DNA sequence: TGCAGCGTTGAGTCGGACAATGAGCAGTTCTTC. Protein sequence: CSVESDNEQFF.

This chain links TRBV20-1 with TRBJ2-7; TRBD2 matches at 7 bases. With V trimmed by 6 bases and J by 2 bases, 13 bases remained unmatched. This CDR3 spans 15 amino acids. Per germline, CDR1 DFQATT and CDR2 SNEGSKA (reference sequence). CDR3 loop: CSADGLGLRPYEQYF. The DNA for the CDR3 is TGCAGTGCGGACGGACTAGGACTCCGGCCCTACGAGCAGTACTTC.

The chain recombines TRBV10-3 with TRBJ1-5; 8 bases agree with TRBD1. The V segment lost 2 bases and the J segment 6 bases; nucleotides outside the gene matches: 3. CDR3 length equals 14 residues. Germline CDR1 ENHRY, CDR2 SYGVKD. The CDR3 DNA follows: TGTGCCATCAGTGAGGGCAGGGGGCTTCAGCCCCAGCATTTT. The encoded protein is CAISEGRGLQPQHF.

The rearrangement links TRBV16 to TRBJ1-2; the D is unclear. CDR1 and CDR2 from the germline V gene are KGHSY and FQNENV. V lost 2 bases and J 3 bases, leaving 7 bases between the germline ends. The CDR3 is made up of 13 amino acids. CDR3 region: CASSQQDHYGYTF. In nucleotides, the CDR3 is TGTGCCAGCAGCCAACAGGATCACTATGGCTACACCTTC.

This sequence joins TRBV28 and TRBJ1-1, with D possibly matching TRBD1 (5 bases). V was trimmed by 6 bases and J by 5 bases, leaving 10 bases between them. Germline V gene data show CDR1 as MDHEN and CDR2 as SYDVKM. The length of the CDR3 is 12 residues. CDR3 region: CASRNQGTEAFF. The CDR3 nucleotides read TGTGCCAGCAGGAACCAGGGTACTGAAGCTTTCTTT. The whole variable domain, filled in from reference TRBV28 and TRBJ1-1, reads DVKVTQSSRYLVKRTGEKVFLECVQDMDHENMFWYRQDPGLGLRLIYFSYDVKMKEKGDIPEGYSVSREKKERFSLILESASTNQTSMYLCASRNQGTEAFFGQGTRLTVV.

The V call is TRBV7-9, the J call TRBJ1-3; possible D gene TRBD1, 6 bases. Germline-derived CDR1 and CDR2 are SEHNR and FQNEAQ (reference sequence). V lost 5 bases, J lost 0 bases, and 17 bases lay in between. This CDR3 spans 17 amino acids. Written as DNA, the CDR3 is TGTGCCAGCAGCACCCACAGGGAGCTACTCTCTGGAAACACCATATATTTT. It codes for CASSTHRELLSGNTIYF.

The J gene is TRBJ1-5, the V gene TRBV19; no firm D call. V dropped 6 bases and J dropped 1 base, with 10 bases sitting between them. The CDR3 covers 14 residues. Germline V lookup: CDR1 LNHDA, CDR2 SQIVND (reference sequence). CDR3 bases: TGTGCCAGTAGCCGGCGAAGGAGCAATCAGCCCCAGCATTTT. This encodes CASSRRRSNQPQHF.

The CDR3: CASSFQGQDTEAFF. CDR3 coding DNA: TGTGCCAGCAGCTTTCAGGGGCAGGACACTGAAGCTTTCTTT. This chain uses TRBV7-9 with TRBJ1-1; tentatively, D is TRBD1 (6 bases). There are 14 residues in the CDR3. V was cut by 3 bases and J by 3 bases, with 11 bases left in between. CDR1 and CDR2 from the germline V gene are SEHNR and FQNEAQ (reference sequence).

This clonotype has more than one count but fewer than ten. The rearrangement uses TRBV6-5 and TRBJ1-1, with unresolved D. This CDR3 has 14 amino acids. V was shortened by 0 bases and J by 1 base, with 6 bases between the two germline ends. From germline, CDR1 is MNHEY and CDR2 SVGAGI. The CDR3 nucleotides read TGTGCCAGCAGTTACTCGGGGAGGAACACTGAAGCTTTCTTT. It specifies CASSYSGRNTEAFF.

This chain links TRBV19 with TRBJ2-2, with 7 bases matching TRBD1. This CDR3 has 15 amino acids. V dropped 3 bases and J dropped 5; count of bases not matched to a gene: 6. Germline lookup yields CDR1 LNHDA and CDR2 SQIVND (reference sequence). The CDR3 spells CASSISTRGTGELFF. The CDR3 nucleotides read TGTGCCAGTAGTATTTCAACCAGGGGGACCGGGGAGCTGTTTTTT.

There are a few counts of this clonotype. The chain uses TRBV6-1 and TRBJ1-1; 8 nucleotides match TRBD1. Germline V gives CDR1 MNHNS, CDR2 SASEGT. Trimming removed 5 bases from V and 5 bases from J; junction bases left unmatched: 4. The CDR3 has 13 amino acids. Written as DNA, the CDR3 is TGTGCCAGCAGTATGACAGGGGTAACTGAAGCTTTCTTT. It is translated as CASSMTGVTEAFF.